The 7 T cell receptor beta chains below come from one sample, sequenced in a study of blood T cell repertoires in COVID-19. Sequenced by immunoSEQ multiplex PCR; TCRdb stores in-frame clones only, minus some. The table lists some 200,000 clones, about 85% of them singletons. The specimen was peripheral blood. These receptors were collected from a man aged 45-60 years who had recovered from COVID-19.

The gene calls are TRBV6-5 and TRBJ1-2, with 7 bases aligning to TRBD1. Trimming removed 4 bases from V and 4 bases from J; junction bases left unmatched: 3. Per the germline V gene, CDR1 is MNHEY and CDR2 is SVGAGI. This CDR3 has 13 residues. CDR3 bases: TGTGCCAGCAGTTCAGGGGGAACCTATGGCTACACCTTC. This translates into CASSSGGTYGYTF.

This chain links TRBV15 with TRBJ1-2; D remains unclear. CDR1 and CDR2 from the germline V gene are LNHNV and YYDKDF (reference sequence). The CDR3 consists of 14 residues. Trimming pared 1 base from V and 1 base from J, leaving 7 bases between. CDR3 loop: CATSRGSGNYGYTF. CDR3 sequence (DNA): TGTGCCACCAGCAGAGGATCGGGTAACTATGGCTACACCTTC. The complete variable domain, with remaining parts taken from reference TRBV15 and TRBJ1-2, reads DAMVIQNPRYQVTQFGKPVTLSCSQTLNHNVMYWYQQKSSQAPKLLFHYYDKDFNNEADTPDNFQSRRPNTSFCFLDIRSPGLGDTAMYLCATSRGSGNYGYTFGSGTRLTVV.

The rearrangement joins TRBV2 to TRBJ2-3; 8 nucleotides line up with TRBD2. The V segment lost 3 bases and the J segment 5 bases; nucleotides outside the gene matches: 7. The CDR3 runs 15 residues. Germline V gene lookup returns CDR1 SNHLY and CDR2 FYNNEI. The CDR3 sequence: CASSEPGGILDTQYF. CDR3 coding DNA: TGTGCCAGCAGTGAGCCGGGAGGGATATTAGATACGCAGTATTTT.

The J gene is TRBJ1-4, the V gene TRBV28; the D gene is possibly TRBD1 (5 bases). Looked up from germline, CDR1 is MDHEN and CDR2 is SYDVKM. Trimming took 4 bases from V and 2 from J, leaving 14 bases between them. The CDR3 runs 16 residues. The CDR3 DNA sequence: TGTGCCAGCAGTTCCCCGGGGGGATGGACTAATGAAAAACTGTTTTTT. Protein sequence: CASSSPGGWTNEKLFF. The full variable domain, its missing parts supplied by reference TRBV28 and TRBJ1-4, is DVKVTQSSRYLVKRTGEKVFLECVQDMDHENMFWYRQDPGLGLRLIYFSYDVKMKEKGDIPEGYSVSREKKERFSLILESASTNQTSMYLCASSSPGGWTNEKLFFGSGTQLSVL.

The chain uses TRBV7-2 and TRBJ2-2; 10 bases map to TRBD2. The CDR3 is 17 residues long. Trimming removed 5 bases from V and 6 bases from J; junction bases left unmatched: 12. Germline CDR1 reads SGHTA; CDR2 reads FQGNSA. The CDR3 DNA sequence: TGTGCCAGCAGCCCCGAGTGGGGACTAGCGATCGCCGGGGAGCTGTTTTTT. Amino acid sequence: CASSPEWGLAIAGELFF.

This clone was observed once. This chain uses TRBV9 with TRBJ2-1, with TRBD2 matching over 7 bases. The CDR3 sequence is 14 residues long. The germline CDR1 and CDR2 sequences are SGDLS and YYNGEE. V lost 3 bases to trimming and J lost 12 bases; unmatched junction nucleotides: 12. CDR3 region: CASSGGDHGRTQFF. CDR3 sequence (DNA): TGTGCCAGCAGCGGCGGGGACCACGGGAGGACGCAGTTCTTC.

In nucleotides, the CDR3 is TGTGCCAGCAAGCCCGACCCAGGACTCTACGAGCAGTACTTC. It encodes CASKPDPGLYEQYF. The chain has TRBV28 and TRBJ2-7, with a tentative D call TRBD2 (5 bases). CDR3 size: 14 residues. Trimming shortened V by 7 bases and J by 3 bases, and 16 bases separated the two germline ends. Germline loops: CDR1 MDHEN, CDR2 SYDVKM.